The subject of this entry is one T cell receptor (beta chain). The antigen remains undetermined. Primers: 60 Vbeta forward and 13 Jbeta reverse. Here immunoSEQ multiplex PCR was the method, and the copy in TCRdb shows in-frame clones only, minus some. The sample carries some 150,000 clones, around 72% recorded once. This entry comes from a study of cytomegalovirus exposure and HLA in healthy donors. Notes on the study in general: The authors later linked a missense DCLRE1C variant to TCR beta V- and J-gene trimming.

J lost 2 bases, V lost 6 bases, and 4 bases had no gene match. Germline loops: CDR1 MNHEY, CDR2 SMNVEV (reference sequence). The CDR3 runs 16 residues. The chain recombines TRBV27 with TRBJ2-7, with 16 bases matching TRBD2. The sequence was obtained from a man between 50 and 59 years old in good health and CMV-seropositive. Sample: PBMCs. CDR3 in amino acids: CASRVGTSGGAYEQYF. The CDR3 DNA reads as TGTGCCAGCAGGGTTGGGACTAGCGGGGGGGCCTACGAGCAGTACTTC.